The 22 T cell receptor beta chains below all came from one sample that was sequenced in a study of cytomegalovirus exposure and HLA in healthy donors. In the PCR, 60 Vbeta and 13 Jbeta primers were used. Sequencing was performed with immunoSEQ multiplex PCR; in TCRdb, only in-frame clones are kept and a portion is missing. The sample yields 150,000 to 200,000 clones, roughly 80% seen once. The sample was PBMCs. The receptors shown here come from a man aged 25-45 years in good health and CMV-seropositive.

This clone has just one count. The gene calls are TRBV7-2 and TRBJ2-3; 7 nucleotides line up with TRBD1. The CDR3 has 17 amino acids. V gave up 1 base and J gave up 2 bases; unmatched junction bases: 9. Germline V gene sequence: CDR1 SGHTA, CDR2 FQGNSA. The CDR3, as DNA: TGTGCCAGCAGCTTAGGCGGACAGGCGCTATCCACAGATACGCAGTATTTT. Encoded protein: CASSLGGQALSTDTQYF. Drawing the rest from reference TRBV7-2 and TRBJ2-3, the complete variable domain is GAGVSQSPSNKVTEKGKDVELRCDPISGHTALYWYRQSLGQGLEFLIYFQGNSAPDKSGLPSDRFSAERTGGSVSTLTIQRTQQEDSAVYLCASSLGGQALSTDTQYFGPGTRLTVL.

This chain joins TRBV18 and TRBJ2-7; TRBD1 aligns across 9 bases. V lost 3 bases to trimming and J lost 5 bases; unmatched junction nucleotides: 8. This CDR3 contains 15 residues. Germline V lookup: CDR1 KGHSH, CDR2 LQKENI. The chain's CDR3 is CASSPQTGGQNEQYF. The CDR3 DNA sequence: TGTGCCAGCTCACCCCAAACAGGGGGCCAGAACGAGCAGTACTTC. The whole variable domain, filled in from reference TRBV18 and TRBJ2-7, reads NAGVMQNPRHLVRRRGQEARLRCSPMKGHSHVYWYRQLPEEGLKFMVYLQKENIIDESGMPKERFSAEFPKEGPSILRIQQVVRGDSAAYFCASSPQTGGQNEQYFGPGTRLTVT.

The J gene is TRBJ2-7, the V gene TRBV9, with 7 bases matching TRBD1. V was pared by 3 bases and J by 4 bases, with 7 bases of the junction left unmatched. The CDR3 spans 14 residues. Per germline, CDR1 SGDLS and CDR2 YYNGEE. CDR3 sequence: CASSEGGARYEQYF. The CDR3 DNA is TGTGCCAGCAGCGAAGGGGGCGCCCGTTACGAGCAGTACTTC.

V usage is TRBV5-6 and J usage is TRBJ2-1, with TRBD1 identical over 12 bases. CDR3 size: 16 residues. The germline V gene has CDR1 SGHDT and CDR2 YYEEEE. The V and J ends lost 4 bases and 9 bases, in that order; junction bases with no gene match: 11. CDR3 region: CASSAPGQGASSEQFF. The DNA of the CDR3 is TGTGCCAGCAGCGCACCGGGACAGGGGGCGAGTTCTGAGCAGTTCTTC.

V and J are TRBV10-2 and TRBJ1-2; D not certain. There are 12 residues in the CDR3. The germline V gene encodes CDR1 WSHSY and CDR2 SAAADI. Trimming removed 2 bases at V and 3 bases at J, with 4 bases between. The chain's CDR3 is CASSEGDYGYTF. For the CDR3, the DNA is TGCGCCAGCAGTGAGGGAGACTATGGCTACACCTTC.

The J gene is TRBJ2-3, the V gene TRBV28, with D possibly being TRBD2 (5 bases). V gave up 7 bases and J gave up 2 bases, with 7 bases separating them. This CDR3 comprises 12 residues. Looked up from germline, CDR1 is MDHEN and CDR2 is SYDVKM. The CDR3, as DNA: TGTGCCAGCAACGGGATCACAGATACGCAGTATTTT. Protein product: CASNGITDTQYF. Full variable domain (rest looked up from reference TRBV28 and TRBJ2-3): DVKVTQSSRYLVKRTGEKVFLECVQDMDHENMFWYRQDPGLGLRLIYFSYDVKMKEKGDIPEGYSVSREKKERFSLILESASTNQTSMYLCASNGITDTQYFGPGTRLTVL.

The DNA for the CDR3 is TGCGCCAGCAGCTTGGGGACACCCAATCAGCCCCAGCATTTT. As protein: CASSLGTPNQPQHF. The chain links TRBV5-1 to TRBJ1-5, with D possibly being TRBD1 (5 bases). The CDR3 is 14 amino acids. The germline V and J ends were trimmed by 0 bases and 3 bases, with 7 bases remaining between them. Germline assignment: CDR1 SGHRS and CDR2 YFSETQ.

The chain is built from TRBV5-1 and TRBJ1-2, with D uncertain. Germline CDR1 is SGHRS and CDR2 is YFSETQ. The CDR3 extends over 13 amino acids. Trimming removed 0 bases from V and 3 bases from J, with 6 bases in between. The CDR3 nucleotides read TGCGCCAGCAGCTTGGTTACAGACTATGGCTACACCTTC. Protein product: CASSLVTDYGYTF. The entire variable domain, with the rest obtained from reference TRBV5-1 and TRBJ1-2, is as follows: KAGVTQTPRYLIKTRGQQVTLSCSPISGHRSVSWYQQTPGQGLQFLFEYFSETQRNKGNFPGRFSGRQFSNSRSEMNVSTLELGDSALYLCASSLVTDYGYTFGSGTRLTVV.

This clone turned up a few times. The J gene is TRBJ1-1, the V gene TRBV6-6, with TRBD1 identical over 8 bases. CDR3 length: 16 amino acids. Germline V lookup: CDR1 MNHNY, CDR2 SVGAGI (reference sequence). Trimming removed 4 bases from V and 0 bases from J; junction bases left unmatched: 7. In DNA form, the CDR3 reads TGTGCCAGCAGTTCGGACAGGGCGAGCCTGAACACTGAAGCTTTCTTT. This codes for CASSSDRASLNTEAFF.

The rearrangement uses TRBV6-1 and TRBJ1-2; TRBD1 is a possible D gene (6 bases). Looked up from germline, CDR1 is MNHNS and CDR2 is SASEGT. Trimming left V 4 bases short and J 3 bases short, with 15 bases between. The CDR3 totals 15 residues. The CDR3: CASSAGHQLYYGYTF. The DNA for the CDR3 is TGTGCCAGCAGTGCGGGACACCAGTTATACTATGGCTACACCTTC.

The rearrangement links TRBV9 to TRBJ2-1; 7 bases are a match to TRBD1. J gave up 4 bases and V 7 bases, and 2 bases lay outside the gene matches. From germline, CDR1 is SGDLS and CDR2 YYNGEE. The CDR3 loop spans 12 amino acids. CDR3 sequence: CASGTEYNEQFF. In DNA, the CDR3 is TGTGCCAGCGGGACAGAATACAATGAGCAGTTCTTC.

The chain has TRBV12-5 and TRBJ1-3; no firm D call. In germline, CDR1 is LGHNT, CDR2 FRNRAP. This CDR3 has 13 residues. Trimming shortened V by 1 base and J by 4 bases, and 5 bases separated the two germline ends. The CDR3 bases are TGTGCTAGTGGTTTGGGTCAGGGAAACACCATATATTTT. The encoded protein is CASGLGQGNTIYF.

CDR3 protein: CASSIRRDSRNTEAFF. The CDR3 bases are TGTGCCAGTAGTATTCGGCGGGACAGCCGGAACACTGAAGCTTTCTTT. The V gene is TRBV19, the J gene TRBJ1-1, with 7 bases lining up with TRBD1. Per the germline V gene, CDR1 is LNHDA and CDR2 is SQIVND (reference sequence). The CDR3 spans 16 residues. Germline trimming cut 3 bases from V and 1 base from J; bases unmatched to any gene: 8.

The chain has TRBV4-1 and TRBJ2-7; 7 bases match TRBD1. Trimming cost V 3 bases and J 5 bases; bases outside gene matches: 7. The germline gives CDR1 MGHRA, CDR2 YSYEKL. The CDR3 sequence is 14 residues long. This CDR3 reads CASSHSDRIDEQYF. In nucleotides, the CDR3 is TGCGCCAGCAGCCATTCGGACAGGATCGACGAGCAGTACTTC.

The rearrangement uses TRBV6-1 and TRBJ2-7, with a tentative D call TRBD1 (8 bases). This CDR3 contains 16 residues. The ends were cut back, 0 bases at V and 5 bases at J, with 17 bases in the middle. Germline loops: CDR1 MNHNS, CDR2 SASEGT. The CDR3 DNA reads as TGTGCCAGCAGTGAAGCAGAAGGACAGGGAGGGGACGAGCAGTACTTC. It encodes CASSEAEGQGGDEQYF.

The chain uses TRBV29-1 and TRBJ2-7; D remains ambiguous. With 1 base removed from V and 4 bases from J, the gap between germline ends came to 11 bases. Germline V gives CDR1 SQVTM, CDR2 ANQGSEA. This CDR3 region has 13 residues. CDR3 coding DNA: TGCAGCGTTGAAGGTCCGGTTCAATACGAGCAGTACTTC. As protein: CSVEGPVQYEQYF.

This clone turned up a few times. The chain employs TRBV4-1 and TRBJ1-1, with a tentative D call TRBD1 (6 bases). V gave up 3 bases and J gave up 0 bases, with 14 bases separating them. CDR3 length: 16 residues. In germline, CDR1 is MGHRA, CDR2 YSYEKL. The CDR3 loop reads CASSHLGGALNTEAFF. The CDR3 DNA sequence: TGCGCCAGCAGCCACCTAGGGGGGGCACTGAACACTGAAGCTTTCTTT.

This rearrangement joins TRBV4-1 to TRBJ2-1, with 12 bases aligning to TRBD2. The CDR3 has 15 residues. Germline loops: CDR1 MGHRA, CDR2 YSYEKL. The J segment lost 7 bases and the V segment lost 1 base, leaving 2 bases of the junction unmatched. CDR3 sequence: CASSQGTSGKNEQFF. CDR3 sequence (DNA): TGCGCCAGCAGCCAAGGGACTAGCGGGAAGAATGAGCAGTTCTTC.

A note on this clone: A read error may account for a junction end that differs from germline. The chain carries TRBV7-9 and TRBJ1-6, with D hard to call. Looked up from germline, CDR1 is SEHNR and CDR2 is FQNEAQ (reference sequence). This CDR3 is 13 amino acids long. Here the CDR3 reads CSSSSLPNSPLHF. The CDR3 DNA is TGTTCCAGCAGCTCCCTCCCTAATTCACCCCTCCACTTT.

The rearrangement uses TRBV4-1 and TRBJ2-3, with a tentative D call TRBD2 (5 bases). The CDR3 loop spans 14 amino acids. Trimming removed 1 base from V and 6 bases from J, with 11 bases in between. CDR1 is MGHRA, CDR2 YSYEKL, per germline. The CDR3 region has the DNA TGCGCCAGCAGCCAAGTCAGGCGGGCGGATACGCAGTATTTT. Protein sequence: CASSQVRRADTQYF.

The V gene is TRBV28, the J gene TRBJ2-1; 9 positions match TRBD2. CDR3 length: 17 residues. The J segment lost 4 bases and the V segment lost 2 bases, leaving 9 bases of the junction unmatched. Germline assignment: CDR1 MDHEN and CDR2 SYDVKM. The CDR3 DNA reads as TGTGCCAGCAGTTTAACGCCCGGGACTAGCACGTACAATGAGCAGTTCTTC. This codes for CASSLTPGTSTYNEQFF.

The chain uses TRBV4-1 and TRBJ2-1, with TRBD2 identical over 13 bases. The CDR3 runs to 19 residues. V shed 0 bases, J shed 2 bases, and the junction held 7 bases outside the gene matches. CDR1 and CDR2 (germline): MGHRA, YSYEKL. CDR3 DNA sequence: TGCGCCAGCAGCCAAGATATGGGACTAGCGGGGAGGACCTACAATGAGCAGTTCTTC. Translation: CASSQDMGLAGRTYNEQFF.